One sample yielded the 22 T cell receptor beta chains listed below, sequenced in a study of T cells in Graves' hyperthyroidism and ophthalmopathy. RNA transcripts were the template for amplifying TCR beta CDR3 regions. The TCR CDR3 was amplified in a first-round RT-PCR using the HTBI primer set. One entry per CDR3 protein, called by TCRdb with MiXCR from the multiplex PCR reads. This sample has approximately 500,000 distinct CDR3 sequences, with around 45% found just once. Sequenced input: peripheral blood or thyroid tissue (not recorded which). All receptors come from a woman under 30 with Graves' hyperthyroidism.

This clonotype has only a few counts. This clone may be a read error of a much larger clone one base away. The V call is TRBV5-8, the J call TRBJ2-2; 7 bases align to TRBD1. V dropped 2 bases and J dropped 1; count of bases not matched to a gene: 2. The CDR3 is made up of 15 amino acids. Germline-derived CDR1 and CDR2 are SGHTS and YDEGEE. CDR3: CASSFGTVNTGELFF. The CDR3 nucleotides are TGTGCCAGCAGCTTTGGGACAGTGAACACCGGGGAGCTGTTTTTT.

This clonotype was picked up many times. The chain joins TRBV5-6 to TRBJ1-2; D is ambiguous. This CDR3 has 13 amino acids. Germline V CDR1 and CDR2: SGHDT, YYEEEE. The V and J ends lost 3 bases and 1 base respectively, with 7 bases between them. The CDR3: CASSSPGNYGYTF. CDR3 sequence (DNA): TGTGCCAGCAGCTCTCCGGGTAACTATGGCTACACCTTC.

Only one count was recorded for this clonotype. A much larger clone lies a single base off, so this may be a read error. The CDR3 bases are TGTGCCAGTAGTTTACAGGAGGCGCCTAATGAAAAACTGTTTTTT. Protein: CASSLQEAPNEKLFF. V and J are TRBV11-2 and TRBJ1-4; tentative D call: TRBD1 (5 bases). The CDR3 extends over 15 amino acids. The germline V and J ends were trimmed by 9 bases and 3 bases, with 17 bases remaining between them. Per germline, CDR1 SGHAT and CDR2 FQNNGV. Based on the CDR3 plus reference TRBV11-2 and TRBJ1-4, the full variable domain is EAGVAQSPRYKIIEKRQSVAFWCNPISGHATLYWYQQILGQGPKLLIQFQNNGVVDDSQLPKDRFSAERLKGVDSTLKIQPAKLEDSAVYLCASSLQEAPNEKLFFGSGTQLSVL.

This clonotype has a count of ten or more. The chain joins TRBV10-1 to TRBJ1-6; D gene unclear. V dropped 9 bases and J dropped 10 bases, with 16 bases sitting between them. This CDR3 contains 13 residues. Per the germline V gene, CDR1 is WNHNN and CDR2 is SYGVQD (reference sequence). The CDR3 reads CASSEGMGSPLHF. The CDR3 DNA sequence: TGCGCCAGTTCCGAGGGAATGGGCTCACCCCTCCACTTT.

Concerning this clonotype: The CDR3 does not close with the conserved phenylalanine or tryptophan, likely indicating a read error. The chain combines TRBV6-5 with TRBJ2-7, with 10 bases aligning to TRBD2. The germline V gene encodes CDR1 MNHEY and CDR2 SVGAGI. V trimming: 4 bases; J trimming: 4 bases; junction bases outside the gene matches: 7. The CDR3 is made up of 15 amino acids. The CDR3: CASSLSSGRIYEQYL. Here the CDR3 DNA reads TGTGCCAGCAGTTTGTCTAGCGGGAGAATTTACGAGCAGTACCTC.

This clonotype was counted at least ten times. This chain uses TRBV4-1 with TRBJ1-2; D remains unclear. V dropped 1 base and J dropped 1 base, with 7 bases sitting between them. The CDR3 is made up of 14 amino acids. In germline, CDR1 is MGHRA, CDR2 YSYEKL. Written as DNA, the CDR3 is TGCGCCAGCAGCCAAGCGGCGGGTAACTATGGCTACACCTTC. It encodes CASSQAAGNYGYTF.

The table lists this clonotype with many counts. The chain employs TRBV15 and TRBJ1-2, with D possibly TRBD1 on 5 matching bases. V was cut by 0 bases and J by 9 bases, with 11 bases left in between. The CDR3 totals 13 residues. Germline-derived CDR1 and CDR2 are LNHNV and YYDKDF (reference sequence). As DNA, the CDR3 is TGTGCCACCAGCAGAGATCGGGGGGAAAGCTACACCTTC. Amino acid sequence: CATSRDRGESYTF.

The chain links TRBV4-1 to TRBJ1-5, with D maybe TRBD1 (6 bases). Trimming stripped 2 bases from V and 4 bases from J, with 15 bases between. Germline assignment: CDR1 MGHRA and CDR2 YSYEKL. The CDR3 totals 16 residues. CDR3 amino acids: CASSQSPRGGNQPQHF. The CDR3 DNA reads TGCGCCAGCAGCCAAAGCCCTAGGGGGGGAAATCAGCCCCAGCATTTT.

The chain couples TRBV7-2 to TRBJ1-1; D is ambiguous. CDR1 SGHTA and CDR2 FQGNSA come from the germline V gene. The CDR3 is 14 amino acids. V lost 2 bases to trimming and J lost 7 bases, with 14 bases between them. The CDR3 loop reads CASSLLGSYNEAFF. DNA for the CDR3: TGTGCCAGCAGCTTACTAGGGAGCTACAATGAAGCTTTCTTT. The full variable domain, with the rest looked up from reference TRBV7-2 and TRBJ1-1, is GAGVSQSPSNKVTEKGKDVELRCDPISGHTALYWYRQSLGQGLEFLIYFQGNSAPDKSGLPSDRFSAERTGGSVSTLTIQRTQQEDSAVYLCASSLLGSYNEAFFGQGTRLTVV.

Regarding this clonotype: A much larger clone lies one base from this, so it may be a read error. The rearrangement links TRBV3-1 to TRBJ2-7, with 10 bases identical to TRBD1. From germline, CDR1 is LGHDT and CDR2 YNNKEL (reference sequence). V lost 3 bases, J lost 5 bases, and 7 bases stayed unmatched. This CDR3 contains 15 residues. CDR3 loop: CASSHTRDRGHEQYF. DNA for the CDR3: TGTGCCAGCAGCCATACCCGGGACAGGGGCCACGAGCAGTACTTC.

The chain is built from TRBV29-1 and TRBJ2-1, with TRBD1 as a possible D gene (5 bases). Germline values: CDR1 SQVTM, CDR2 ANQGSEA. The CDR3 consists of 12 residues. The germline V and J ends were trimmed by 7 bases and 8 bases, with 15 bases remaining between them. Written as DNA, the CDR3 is TGCAGCGCGGAAGGGGCACTGGATGAGCAGTTCTTC. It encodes CSAEGALDEQFF.

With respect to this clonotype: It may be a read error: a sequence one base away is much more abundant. CDR3 DNA: TGTGCCAGCAGTTTAGAAAGGGCCGGACAGTACTTC. The encoded protein is CASSLERAGQYF. The chain has TRBV2 and TRBJ2-7; D remains unclear. V was cut by 5 bases and J by 10 bases, with 15 bases left in between. Germline CDR1 reads SNHLY; CDR2 reads FYNNEI. This CDR3 has 12 residues.

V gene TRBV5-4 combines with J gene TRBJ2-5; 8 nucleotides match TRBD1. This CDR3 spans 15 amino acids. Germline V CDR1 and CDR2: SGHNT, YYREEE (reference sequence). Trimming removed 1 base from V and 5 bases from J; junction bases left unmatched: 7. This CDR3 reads CASSLQGAGWETQYF. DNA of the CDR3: TGTGCCAGCAGCTTGCAGGGGGCGGGATGGGAGACCCAGTACTTC.

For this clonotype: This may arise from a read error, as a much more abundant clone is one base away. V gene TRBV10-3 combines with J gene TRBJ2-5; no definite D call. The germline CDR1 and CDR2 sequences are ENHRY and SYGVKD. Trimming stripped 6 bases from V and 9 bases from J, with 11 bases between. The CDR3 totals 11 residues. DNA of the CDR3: TGTGCCATCAGGGTGGGTGGGGCCCAGTACTTC. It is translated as CAIRVGGAQYF.

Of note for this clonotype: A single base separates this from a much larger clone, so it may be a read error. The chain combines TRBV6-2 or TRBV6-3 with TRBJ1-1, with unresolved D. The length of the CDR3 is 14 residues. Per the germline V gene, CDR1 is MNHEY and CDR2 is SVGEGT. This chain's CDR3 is CACSWVTSDAEAFF. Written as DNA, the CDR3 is TGTGCCTGCAGTTGGGTTACAAGCGACGCTGAAGCTTTCTTT.

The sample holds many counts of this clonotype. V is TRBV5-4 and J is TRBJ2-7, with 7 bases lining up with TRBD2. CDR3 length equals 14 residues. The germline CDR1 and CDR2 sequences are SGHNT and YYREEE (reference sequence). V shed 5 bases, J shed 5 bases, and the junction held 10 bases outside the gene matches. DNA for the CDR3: TGTGCCAGCAGTTCCGGACTAGTTAACAACGAGCAGTACTTC. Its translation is CASSSGLVNNEQYF.

The CDR3 reads CASSLGVAGLETQYF. CDR3 nucleotides: TGTGCCAGCAGCTTAGGGGTGGCAGGGCTAGAGACCCAGTACTTC. V and J are TRBV11-2 and TRBJ2-5, with D possibly matching TRBD1 (5 bases). The CDR3 contains 15 residues. CDR1 and CDR2 (germline): SGHAT, FQNNGV. With 1 base removed from V and 4 bases from J, the gap between germline ends came to 13 bases.

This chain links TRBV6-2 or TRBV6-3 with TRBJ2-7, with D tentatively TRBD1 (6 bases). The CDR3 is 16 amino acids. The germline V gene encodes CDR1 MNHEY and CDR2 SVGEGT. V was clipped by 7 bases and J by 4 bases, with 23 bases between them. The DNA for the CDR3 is TGTGCCAGCATTCCTGCGATTACTATCGGACAGTACGAGCAGTACTTC. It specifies CASIPAITIGQYEQYF.

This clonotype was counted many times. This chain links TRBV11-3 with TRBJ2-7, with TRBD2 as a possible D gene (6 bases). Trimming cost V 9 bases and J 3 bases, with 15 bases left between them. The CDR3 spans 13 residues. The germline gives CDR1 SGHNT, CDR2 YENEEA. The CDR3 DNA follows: TGTGCCAGTGTTTGGGGGGTTGACTACGAGCAGTACTTC. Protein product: CASVWGVDYEQYF.

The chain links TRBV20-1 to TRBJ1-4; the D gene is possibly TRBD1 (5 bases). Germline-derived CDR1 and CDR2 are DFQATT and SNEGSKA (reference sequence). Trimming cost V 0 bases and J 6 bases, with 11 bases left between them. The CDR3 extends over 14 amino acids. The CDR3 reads CSARDLEGDEKLFF. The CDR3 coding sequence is TGCAGTGCTAGAGATTTGGAAGGGGATGAAAAACTGTTTTTT.

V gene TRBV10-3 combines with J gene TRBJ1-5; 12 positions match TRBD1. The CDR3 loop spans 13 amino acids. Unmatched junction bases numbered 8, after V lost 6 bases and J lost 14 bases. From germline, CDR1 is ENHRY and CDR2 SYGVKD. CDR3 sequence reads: CAISPGQGAGEHF. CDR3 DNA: TGTGCCATCAGCCCGGGACAGGGGGCTGGCGAGCATTTT.

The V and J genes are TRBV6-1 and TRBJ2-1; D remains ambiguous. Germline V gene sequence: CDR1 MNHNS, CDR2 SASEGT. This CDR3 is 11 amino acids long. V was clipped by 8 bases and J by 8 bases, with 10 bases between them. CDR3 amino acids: CASGPEYEQFF. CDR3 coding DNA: TGTGCCAGCGGCCCCGAGTATGAGCAGTTCTTC.